Listed below are T cell receptor beta chains from one sample, sequenced in a study. Each CDR3 protein is one row after TCRdb ran MiXCR on the RT-PCR reads. Of more than 550,000 distinct CDR3 sequences in the sample, 13% to 15% are singletons; the top ten hold 3.6%. The specimen was memory CD4+ T cells from blood. Receptors originate from a female donor in good health, serving as a healthy control. CDR3s include the opening cysteine and the closing phenylalanine or tryptophan. Each record gives: V gene, D gene, clone size, J gene, CDR3 protein, CDR3 DNA. A D gene is named only where the DNA matches it firmly. Clone size appears in some rows only: once, few, many, or a class for an expanded clone.

TRBV20-1,TRBD1,many,TRBJ1-2,CSASGTGMGYTF,TGCAGTGCTTCCGGGACAGGGATGGGCTACACCTTC
TRBV28,NA,few,TRBJ2-7,CASISHDEQYF,TGTGCCAGCATCAGTCATGACGAGCAGTACTTC
TRBV12-3/TRBV12-4,NA,NA,TRBJ1-1,CASLPGKNTEAFF,TGTGCCAGCCTTCCAGGGAAGAACACTGAAGCTTTCTTT
TRBV7-2,NA,NA,TRBJ2-7,CASSLNRELEQYF,TGTGCCAGCAGCTTGAACCGGGAGCTCGAGCAGTACTTC
TRBV20-1,NA,few,TRBJ2-7,CSARAGTAGEQYF,TGCAGTGCTAGAGCTGGGACGGCAGGGGAGCAGTACTTC
TRBV7-2,NA,many,TRBJ2-6,CASSPPSFTSGANVLTF,TGTGCCAGCAGCCCTCCGTCCTTCACCTCTGGGGCCAACGTCCTGACTTTC
TRBV5-1,NA,few,TRBJ2-5,CASSLVPAQETQYF,TGCGCCAGCAGCTTGGTTCCAGCCCAAGAGACCCAGTACTTC
TRBV20-1,TRBD2,NA,TRBJ2-1,CSARLSGRTEQFF,TGCAGTGCTAGACTTAGCGGGAGAACTGAGCAGTTCTTC
TRBV14,NA,NA,TRBJ1-6,CASSQVADSPLHF,TGTGCCAGCAGCCAAGTCGCAGATTCACCCCTCCACTTT
TRBV20-1,NA,many,TRBJ1-2,CSAPRGVGFGYTF,TGCAGTGCTCCGCGGGGGGTAGGGTTTGGCTACACCTTC
TRBV4-2,NA,many,TRBJ2-5,CASSQGTFGETQYF,TGTGCCAGCAGCCAAGGGACCTTCGGAGAGACCCAGTACTTC
TRBV24-1,TRBD2,NA,TRBJ2-5,CATSDLGLAGEQETQYF,TGTGCCACCAGTGATTTGGGACTAGCGGGAGAACAAGAGACCCAGTACTTC
TRBV6-1,NA,NA,TRBJ2-1,CASSEPTRNEQFF,TGTGCCAGCAGTGAACCGACTAGAAATGAGCAGTTCTTC
TRBV9,NA,NA,TRBJ2-3,CASSPIRGAGTDTQYF,TGTGCCAGCAGCCCCATAAGAGGAGCTGGCACAGATACGCAGTATTTT
TRBV6-1,TRBD1,NA,TRBJ2-7,CASISTGVTEQYF,TGTGCCAGCATAAGTACAGGGGTAACCGAGCAGTACTTC
TRBV28,NA,NA,TRBJ2-7,CASGGRTYEQYF,TGTGCCAGTGGCGGACGGACCTACGAGCAGTACTTC
TRBV12-3/TRBV12-4,TRBD1,many,TRBJ1-1,CASSLTLRTGVNTEAFF,TGTGCCAGCAGTTTAACCCTCCGGACAGGGGTAAACACTGAAGCTTTCTTT
TRBV3-1,NA,NA,TRBJ2-1,CASSPGPSRGEQFF,TGTGCCAGCAGCCCCGGACCTAGCCGTGGTGAGCAGTTCTTC
TRBV9,TRBD2,few,TRBJ2-1,CASSVTSARNEQFF,TGTGCCAGCAGCGTAACTAGCGCCCGCAATGAGCAGTTCTTC
TRBV11-2,NA,NA,TRBJ2-4,CASSFSGSDIQYF,TGTGCCAGCAGCTTTTCGGGGTCAGACATTCAGTACTTC
TRBV6-2/TRBV6-3,TRBD1,NA,TRBJ1-2,CASREPAGQTYGYTF,TGTGCCAGCAGGGAACCCGCGGGACAGACCTATGGCTACACCTTC
TRBV9,TRBD1,few,TRBJ2-5,CASSVGARDRGETQYF,TGTGCCAGCAGCGTCGGTGCCCGGGACAGGGGGGAGACCCAGTACTTC
TRBV9,NA,many,TRBJ2-1,CASSVGGGSSWVWNEQFF,TGTGCCAGCAGCGTAGGTGGAGGTTCTTCTTGGGTTTGGAATGAGCAGTTCTTC
TRBV6-5,NA,few,TRBJ1-1,CASSRRVWGPGRSMNTEAFF,TGTGCCAGCAGCCGCCGTGTGTGGGGTCCCGGGCGTTCCATGAACACTGAAGCTTTCTTT
TRBV5-1,NA,NA,TRBJ2-1,CASSLIRGADEQFF,TGCGCCAGCAGCTTGATCCGGGGTGCGGATGAGCAGTTCTTC
TRBV6-5,TRBD1,few,TRBJ1-2,CASIKRAGTGIGYTF,TGTGCCAGCATTAAGAGAGCCGGGACAGGGATTGGCTACACCTTC
TRBV13,NA,many,TRBJ2-7,CASSLRRSEQYF,TGTGCCAGCAGCTTACGCAGGAGCGAGCAGTACTTC
TRBV12-3/TRBV12-4,NA,few,TRBJ2-7,CASSYFHSTYEQYF,TGTGCCAGCAGCTACTTCCACAGCACCTACGAGCAGTACTTC
TRBV5-1,NA,few,TRBJ2-6,CASNQNSGANVLTF,TGCGCCAGCAACCAGAACTCTGGGGCCAACGTCCTGACTTTC
TRBV20-1,NA,NA,TRBJ2-5,CSARLLRPGDETQYF,TGCAGTGCTAGGCTATTAAGACCGGGCGACGAGACCCAGTACTTC
TRBV3-1,NA,NA,TRBJ1-6,CASSPTSDNSPLHF,TGTGCCAGCAGCCCGACGTCCGATAATTCACCCCTCCACTTT
TRBV5-1,TRBD1,NA,TRBJ2-7,CASRRGTGDYEQYF,TGCGCCAGCCGCCGGGGGACAGGGGATTACGAGCAGTACTTC
TRBV7-6,NA,many,TRBJ2-5,CASSLEVMSPQTQYF,TGTGCCAGCAGCTTAGAGGTGATGAGCCCTCAGACCCAGTACTTC
TRBV7-2,NA,few,TRBJ1-1,CASSSSYNTEAFF,TGTGCCAGCAGCTCCTCATATAACACTGAAGCTTTCTTT
TRBV24-1,NA,NA,TRBJ2-5,CATSEALQETQYF,TGTGCCACCAGTGAGGCACTCCAAGAGACCCAGTACTTC
TRBV11-2,NA,NA,TRBJ2-1,CASSLDGRFGRHNEQFF,TGTGCCAGCAGCTTAGATGGGCGGTTTGGTCGGCACAATGAGCAGTTCTTC
TRBV24-1,TRBD1,many,TRBJ2-1,CATSTGQGDEQFF,TGTGCCACCAGTACGGGACAGGGAGATGAGCAGTTCTTC
TRBV20-1,TRBD2,NA,TRBJ2-1,CSATTSGRAGEQFF,TGCAGTGCCACAACTAGCGGGAGGGCCGGTGAGCAGTTCTTC
TRBV7-9,NA,few,TRBJ1-2,CASSLAGQPNGYTF,TGTGCCAGCAGCTTAGCCGGTCAACCTAATGGCTACACCTTC
TRBV20-1,TRBD1,few,TRBJ1-2,CSATQRGQVPFYGYTF,TGCAGTGCTACCCAGCGGGGACAGGTCCCATTCTATGGCTACACCTTC
TRBV6-5,NA,many,TRBJ1-1,CASSYSIPAKNTEAFF,TGTGCCAGCAGTTACTCGATCCCGGCGAAGAACACTGAAGCTTTCTTT
TRBV18,TRBD1,NA,TRBJ1-1,CASSPMRTGSNTEAFF,TGTGCCAGCTCACCTATGAGGACAGGATCGAACACTGAAGCTTTCTTT
TRBV6-6,NA,many,TRBJ2-1,CASSGGTLSYNEQFF,TGTGCCAGCAGTGGGGGGACTCTCTCCTACAATGAGCAGTTCTTC
TRBV7-2,NA,NA,TRBJ2-7,CASSTHARFYEQYF,TGTGCCAGCAGCACCCATGCCAGATTCTACGAGCAGTACTTC
TRBV5-1,NA,NA,TRBJ1-1,CASSFKTRSEAFF,TGCGCCAGCAGCTTCAAAACCCGGAGTGAAGCTTTCTTT
TRBV29-1,NA,many,TRBJ2-4,CSVDVGDDIQYF,TGCAGCGTTGACGTCGGGGATGACATTCAGTACTTC
TRBV19,TRBD2,NA,TRBJ2-1,CASSGTSGSRQFF,TGTGCCAGTAGCGGGACTAGCGGGAGTAGGCAGTTCTTC
TRBV7-3,TRBD2,NA,TRBJ2-1,CASSLRAGALPNEQFF,TGTGCCAGCAGCTTAAGGGCGGGAGCGCTACCTAATGAGCAGTTCTTC
TRBV7-8,TRBD1,NA,TRBJ2-5,CASSFDAGGETQYF,TGTGCCAGCAGCTTTGATGCAGGGGGAGAGACCCAGTACTTC
TRBV9,NA,few,TRBJ1-2,CASSPGLRGPYGYTF,TGTGCCAGCAGCCCCGGCTTGAGGGGACCCTATGGCTACACCTTC
TRBV6-2/TRBV6-3,NA,NA,TRBJ2-1,CASSYFWGRSGNEQFF,TGTGCCAGCAGTTACTTCTGGGGACGTTCCGGGAATGAGCAGTTCTTC
TRBV6-5,NA,many,TRBJ1-5,CASSSRPGQPQHF,TGTGCCAGCAGCTCTAGACCGGGTCAGCCCCAGCATTTT
TRBV28,NA,few,TRBJ1-1,CASSLYKLRGWEAFF,TGTGCCAGCAGTTTATACAAACTTAGAGGTTGGGAAGCTTTCTTT
TRBV24-1,NA,NA,TRBJ2-3,CATSDLVMGKADTQYF,TGTGCCACCAGTGATTTGGTCATGGGTAAAGCAGATACGCAGTATTTT
TRBV6-5,TRBD1,many,TRBJ1-2,CASSYSNTGGYGYTF,TGTGCCAGCAGTTACTCGAATACAGGGGGCTATGGCTACACCTTC